A selection of T cell receptor beta chains follows, all from one sample in a study of blood T cell repertoires in COVID-19. Profiled with immunoSEQ multiplex PCR; TCRdb holds only in-frame clones, not every one. This sample has more than 400,000 clones, with 80% to 90% found just once. The sequencing input was peripheral blood. These receptor sequences come from a human donor in a cohort sampled during active COVID-19. Both conserved end residues are part of each CDR3. The D gene is left open where the match is weak. Some rows have no size entry. The others give once, few or many, or a class for an expanded clone.

d_gene	abundance	j_gene	v_gene	len	CDR3aa	CDR3nt
-	-	TRBJ2-3	TRBV24-1	12	CATSGDTDTQYF	TGTGCCACCTCGGGAGACACAGATACGCAGTATTTT
-	-	TRBJ2-1	TRBV27	14	CASSKLESNNEQFF	TGTGCCAGCAGCAAGCTAGAATCGAACAATGAGCAGTTCTTC
-	-	TRBJ2-5	TRBV24-1	14	CATSDLGVGETQYF	TGTGCCACCAGTGATCTAGGAGTAGGAGAGACCCAGTACTTC
-	-	TRBJ2-7	TRBV11-2	14	CASSSQRAAYEQYF	TGTGCCAGCAGCTCCCAGAGGGCGGCCTACGAGCAGTACTTC
-	-	TRBJ1-2	TRBV6-2/TRBV6-3	13	CASSSDSPYGYTF	TGTGCCAGCAGCTCGGACAGTCCCTATGGCTACACCTTC
TRBD1	-	TRBJ2-4	TRBV5-1	13	CASSLGQGAIQYF	TGCGCCAGCAGCTTGGGACAGGGCGCCATTCAGTACTTC
-	once	TRBJ1-1	TRBV30	13	CAWSYGKNTEAFF	TGTGCCTGGAGTTACGGGAAAAACACTGAAGCTTTCTTT
TRBD1	-	TRBJ1-1	TRBV18	16	CASSPVEDRGPTEAFF	TGTGCCAGCTCACCCGTCGAGGACAGGGGTCCCACTGAAGCTTTCTTT
-	-	TRBJ1-1	TRBV28	14	CASSFEPVNTEAFF	TGTGCCAGCAGTTTTGAGCCCGTGAACACTGAAGCTTTCTTT
-	-	TRBJ1-3	TRBV18	17	CASSPAATRSSGNTIYF	TGTGCCAGCTCACCAGCTGCGACCCGGAGCTCTGGAAACACCATATATTTT
-	-	TRBJ2-4	TRBV9	18	CASSVSIWQQVGKNIQYF	TGTGCCAGCAGCGTAAGTATTTGGCAACAGGTGGGCAAAAACATTCAGTACTTC
TRBD1	-	TRBJ1-2	TRBV4-3	14	CASSQTGYNYGYTF	TGCGCCAGCAGTCAGACAGGGTATAACTATGGCTACACCTTC
-	-	TRBJ2-7	TRBV19	14	CASSIGRLAYEQYF	TGTGCCAGTAGTATCGGGAGACTAGCCTACGAGCAGTACTTC
-	-	TRBJ1-4	TRBV19	16	CASSIDVGLVGEKLFF	TGTGCCAGTAGTATAGATGTAGGACTCGTCGGTGAAAAACTGTTTTTT
TRBD1	-	TRBJ1-5	TRBV7-2	14	CASSLGRGHQPQHF	TGTGCCAGCAGCTTGGGCAGGGGGCATCAGCCCCAGCATTTT
-	-	TRBJ1-2	TRBV11-1	13	CASSLGLDYGYTF	TGTGCCAGCAGCCTTGGACTGGACTATGGCTACACCTTC
TRBD2	-	TRBJ2-3	TRBV7-3	16	CASSLTSGTNTDTQYF	TGTGCCAGCAGCTTGACTAGCGGGACAAACACAGATACGCAGTATTTT
-	-	TRBJ2-7	TRBV5-1	15	CASSPPSTGYYEQYF	TGCGCCAGCAGTCCCCCTTCGACAGGTTACTACGAGCAGTACTTC
-	-	TRBJ2-5	TRBV7-6	16	CASSLGPRGGQETQYF	TGTGCCAGCAGCTTAGGACCCAGGGGCGGGCAAGAGACCCAGTACTTC
-	-	TRBJ2-3	TRBV10-3	14	CAINGISSTDTQYF	TGTGCCATCAATGGCATTTCTAGCACAGATACGCAGTATTTT
-	few	TRBJ1-2	TRBV6-5	13	CASSPRMGSGYTF	TGTGCCAGCAGTCCCCGGATGGGGAGCGGCTACACCTTC
TRBD2	-	TRBJ2-2	TRBV3-1/TRBV3-2	18	CASSPHGSAGEGTGELFF	TGTGCCAGCAGCCCCCACGGGTCAGCGGGAGAGGGCACCGGGGAGCTGTTTTTT
TRBD2	few	TRBJ2-1	TRBV6-2/TRBV6-3	14	CASSTAGGWNEQFF	TGTGCCAGCAGTACAGCGGGAGGGTGGAATGAGCAGTTCTTC
-	few	TRBJ1-2	TRBV30	16	CALTRRRAGDIYGYTF	TGTGCCCTAACCCGCCGCAGGGCAGGCGATATCTATGGCTACACCTTC
TRBD2	-	TRBJ2-1	TRBV7-3	14	CASRSPGLEREQFF	TGTGCCAGCAGGTCCCCAGGACTAGAGAGAGAGCAGTTCTTC
-	-	TRBJ1-3	TRBV9	17	CASSVGPLRTATNTIYF	TGTGCCAGCAGCGTAGGCCCCCTAAGGACAGCAACAAACACCATATATTTT
-	-	TRBJ2-1	TRBV11-3	15	CASSPRDTHYNEQFF	TGTGCCAGCAGCCCCCGGGACACACACTACAATGAGCAGTTCTTC
-	-	TRBJ2-3	TRBV18	15	CASSRNYQNTDTQYF	TGTGCCAGCTCACGAAACTACCAGAACACAGATACGCAGTATTTT
TRBD2	-	TRBJ2-1	TRBV12-5	15	CASAGTSGRGDEQFF	TGTGCTAGTGCCGGGACTAGCGGGCGTGGAGATGAGCAGTTCTTC
TRBD2	-	TRBJ2-2	TRBV6-5	14	CAIPSGTTAGELFF	TGTGCCATTCCTAGCGGGACCACGGCCGGGGAGCTGTTTTTT
-	-	TRBJ2-7	TRBV3-1/TRBV3-2	16	CASSQDSPNPSYEQYF	TGTGCCAGCAGCCAAGATAGTCCTAACCCCTCCTACGAGCAGTACTTC
TRBD1	once	TRBJ2-3	TRBV19	16	CASSATGQGSTDTQYF	TGTGCCAGTAGTGCAACGGGACAGGGAAGCACAGATACGCAGTATTTT
TRBD2	-	TRBJ2-1	TRBV7-3	16	CASSRRLAGTYNEQFF	TGTGCCAGCAGCCGACGACTAGCGGGCACCTACAATGAGCAGTTCTTC
-	-	TRBJ1-1	TRBV28	15	CASSLVQGKNTEAFF	TGTGCCAGCAGTTTGGTACAGGGCAAGAACACTGAAGCTTTCTTT
TRBD1	-	TRBJ1-4	TRBV28	17	CASSLSEWTGSNEKLFF	TGTGCCAGCAGTTTATCAGAATGGACAGGCTCTAATGAAAAACTGTTTTTT
-	-	TRBJ1-2	TRBV9	13	CASSQTGLYGYTF	TGTGCCAGCAGCCAGACAGGCCTCTATGGCTACACCTTC
TRBD1	-	TRBJ2-3	TRBV28	17	CASSLLPGQGARDTQYF	TGTGCCAGCAGTCTCCTCCCGGGACAGGGGGCACGGGATACGCAGTATTTT
-	-	TRBJ1-3	TRBV2	16	CASSDIPTNSGNTIYF	TGTGCCAGCAGTGACATTCCAACAAACTCTGGAAACACCATATATTTT
-	-	TRBJ1-4	TRBV19	14	CATRVLATNEKLFF	TGTGCCACCCGGGTCCTCGCAACTAATGAAAAACTGTTTTTT
TRBD2	-	TRBJ2-7	TRBV11-3	15	CASSPGLAATYEQYF	TGTGCCAGCAGCCCAGGACTAGCGGCTACATACGAGCAGTACTTC
TRBD2	few	TRBJ2-1	TRBV5-1	18	CASSRSSGSLIFGNEQFF	TGCGCCAGCAGTAGGTCTAGCGGGAGTTTGATATTTGGGAATGAGCAGTTCTTC
TRBD1	-	TRBJ1-3	TRBV5-4	14	CASSLTGAGNTIYF	TGTGCCAGCAGCTTGACAGGGGCTGGAAACACCATATATTTT
TRBD1	once	TRBJ1-5	TRBV3-1/TRBV3-2	15	CASSQGRQGSQPQHF	TGTGCCAGCAGCCAGGGTCGACAGGGAAGTCAGCCCCAGCATTTT
-	-	TRBJ1-2	TRBV7-2	15	CASSLVGGGSYGYTF	TGTGCCAGCAGCTTAGTGGGTGGAGGAAGTTATGGCTACACCTTC
-	-	TRBJ2-7	TRBV4-3	16	CASSQLDPPHEGEQYF	TGCGCCAGCAGCCAGCTTGATCCTCCGCATGAGGGCGAGCAGTACTTC
-	-	TRBJ2-5	TRBV2	14	CADQPGHPEETQYF	TGTGCCGACCAACCGGGACACCCTGAAGAGACCCAGTACTTC
-	-	TRBJ1-1	TRBV6-5	15	CASRGKGQMNTEAFF	TGTGCCAGCAGAGGAAAGGGACAAATGAACACTGAAGCTTTCTTT
-	-	TRBJ1-1	TRBV6-2/TRBV6-3	16	CASTPRVRRINTEAFF	TGTGCCAGCACCCCCAGGGTGAGGCGGATTAACACTGAAGCTTTCTTT
-	-	TRBJ1-1	TRBV6-5	13	CASIGVRGTEAFF	TGTGCCAGCATTGGGGTGAGGGGGACTGAAGCTTTCTTT
TRBD1	once	TRBJ1-6	TRBV28	15	CASSFRTGRNSSLHF	TGTGCCAGCAGTTTTAGGACAGGTCGAAATTCATCCCTCCACTTT
TRBD2	-	TRBJ2-3	TRBV5-6	16	CASSPGLAGFTDTQYF	TGTGCCAGCAGCCCAGGACTAGCGGGATTCACAGATACGCAGTATTTT
-	-	TRBJ2-7	TRBV11-2	17	CASSLVREAFSVLRQYF	TGTGCCAGCAGCTTGGTACGGGAAGCCTTCTCGGTCCTACGCCAGTACTTC
-	-	TRBJ2-3	TRBV25-1	15	CASSRGESRTDTQYF	TGTGCCAGCAGTCGGGGTGAAAGTCGCACAGATACGCAGTATTTT
-	-	TRBJ2-7	TRBV6-6	14	CASSTGGWAYEQYF	TGTGCCAGCAGTACTGGCGGATGGGCCTACGAGCAGTACTTC
-	-	TRBJ2-2	TRBV5-6	19	CASSGSRPNRGTNTGELFF	TGTGCCAGCAGCGGTAGCAGACCAAATCGGGGGACGAACACCGGGGAGCTGTTTTTT
TRBD1	-	TRBJ1-3	TRBV14	15	CASAYGTGIGNTIYF	TGTGCCAGCGCATACGGGACAGGGATTGGAAACACCATATATTTT
-	-	TRBJ2-1	TRBV24-1	13	CATSDRQALEQFF	TGTGCCACCAGTGACCGACAGGCCCTGGAGCAGTTCTTC
-	-	TRBJ2-7	TRBV3-1/TRBV3-2	17	CASSQDSIRGASYEQYF	TGTGCCAGCAGCCAAGATAGTATCCGGGGGGCTTCCTACGAGCAGTACTTC
-	-	TRBJ1-4	TRBV7-9	14	CASSLDLFNEKLFF	TGTGCCAGCAGCTTAGACCTATTTAATGAAAAACTGTTTTTT